The clone carrying this T cell receptor beta chain was seen a handful of times. Its antigen is currently unknown. These data are taken from a study of beta chain features in type 1 diabetes. The entirety of the isolated RNA underwent reverse transcription, so expressed TCRB transcripts were sequenced. The assay was immunoSEQ multiplex PCR, and TCRdb's table has in-frame clones only and misses some. The table has 600,000 to 700,000 clones, roughly 12% seen once. The V end was cut by 2 bases, the J end by 0 bases, with 14 bases between. CDR1 SEHNR and CDR2 FQNEAQ come from the germline V gene (reference sequence). CDR3 length: 17 amino acids. Whole-study findings and limits: TCRB CDR3s were moderately but significantly shorter in Type 1 diabetes patients in all four CD4+ subsets.

This TCR derives from a man younger than 40 with type 1 diabetes. The rearrangement joins TRBV7-9 to TRBJ1-5, with D unclear. What was sequenced was naive CD4+ T cells from blood. This CDR3 is CASSLFDYGDSNQPQHF. CDR3 DNA: TGTGCCAGCAGCTTATTTGATTACGGAGATAGCAATCAGCCCCAGCATTTT.